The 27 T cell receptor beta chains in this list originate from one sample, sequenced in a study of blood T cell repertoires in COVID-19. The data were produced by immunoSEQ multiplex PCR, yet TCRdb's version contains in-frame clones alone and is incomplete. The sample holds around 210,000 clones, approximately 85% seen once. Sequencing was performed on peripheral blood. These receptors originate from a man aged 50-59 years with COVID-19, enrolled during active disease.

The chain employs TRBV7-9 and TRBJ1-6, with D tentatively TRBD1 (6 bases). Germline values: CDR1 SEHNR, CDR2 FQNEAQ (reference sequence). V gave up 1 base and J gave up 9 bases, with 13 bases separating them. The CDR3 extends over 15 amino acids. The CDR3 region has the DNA TGTGCCAGCAGCTTAGTTACAGGGTTGGGTTCACCCCTCCACTTT. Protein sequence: CASSLVTGLGSPLHF.

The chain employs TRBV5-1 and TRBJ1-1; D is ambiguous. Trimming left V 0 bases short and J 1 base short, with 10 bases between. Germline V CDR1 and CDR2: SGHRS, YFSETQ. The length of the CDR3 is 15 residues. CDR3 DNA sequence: TGCGCCAGCAGCTTGGCGGCGGGTGCGAACACTGAAGCTTTCTTT. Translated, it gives CASSLAAGANTEAFF.

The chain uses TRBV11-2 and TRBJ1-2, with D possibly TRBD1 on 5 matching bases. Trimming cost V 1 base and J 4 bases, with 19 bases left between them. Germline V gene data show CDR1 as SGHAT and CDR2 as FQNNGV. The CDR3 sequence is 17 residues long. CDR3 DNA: TGTGCCAGCAGCTTAGTGCCCGAAATCAGGGCCGGCTATGGCTACACCTTC. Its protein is CASSLVPEIRAGYGYTF.

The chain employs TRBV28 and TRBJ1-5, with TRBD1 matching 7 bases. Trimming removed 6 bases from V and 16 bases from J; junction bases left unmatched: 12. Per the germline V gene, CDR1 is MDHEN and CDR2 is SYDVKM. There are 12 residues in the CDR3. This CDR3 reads CASRRGRPSLHF. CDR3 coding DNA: TGTGCCAGCAGGAGGGGGCGTCCTTCCCTACATTTT. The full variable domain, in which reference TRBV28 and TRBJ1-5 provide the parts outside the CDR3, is DVKVTQSSRYLVKRTGEKVFLECVQDMDHENMFWYRQDPGLGLRLIYFSYDVKMKEKGDIPEGYSVSREKKERFSLILESASTNQTSMYLCASRRGRPSLHFGDGTRLSIL.

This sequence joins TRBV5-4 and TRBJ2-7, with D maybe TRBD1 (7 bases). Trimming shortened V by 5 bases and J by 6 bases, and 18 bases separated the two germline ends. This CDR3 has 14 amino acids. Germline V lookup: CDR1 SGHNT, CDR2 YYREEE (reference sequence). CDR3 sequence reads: CASSQGEEGGEQYF. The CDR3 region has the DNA TGTGCCAGCAGTCAGGGGGAGGAAGGAGGCGAGCAGTACTTC.

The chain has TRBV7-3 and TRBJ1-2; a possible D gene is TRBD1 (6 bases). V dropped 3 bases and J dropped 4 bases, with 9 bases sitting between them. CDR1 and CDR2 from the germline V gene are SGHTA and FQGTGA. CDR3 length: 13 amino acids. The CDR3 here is CASSLPGAYGYTF. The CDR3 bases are TGTGCCAGCAGCTTGCCAGGGGCCTATGGCTACACCTTC.

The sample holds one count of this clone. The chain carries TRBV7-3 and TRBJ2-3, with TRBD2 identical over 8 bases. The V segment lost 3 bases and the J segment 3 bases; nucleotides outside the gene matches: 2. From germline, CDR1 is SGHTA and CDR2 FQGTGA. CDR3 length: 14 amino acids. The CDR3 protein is CASSFSGETDTQYF. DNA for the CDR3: TGTGCCAGCAGCTTTAGCGGGGAGACAGATACGCAGTATTTT.

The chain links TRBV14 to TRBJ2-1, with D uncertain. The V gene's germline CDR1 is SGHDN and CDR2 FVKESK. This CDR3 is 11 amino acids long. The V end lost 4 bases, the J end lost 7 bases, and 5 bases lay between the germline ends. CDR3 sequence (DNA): TGTGCCAGCAGCCTGTATAATGAGCAGTTCTTC. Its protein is CASSLYNEQFF.

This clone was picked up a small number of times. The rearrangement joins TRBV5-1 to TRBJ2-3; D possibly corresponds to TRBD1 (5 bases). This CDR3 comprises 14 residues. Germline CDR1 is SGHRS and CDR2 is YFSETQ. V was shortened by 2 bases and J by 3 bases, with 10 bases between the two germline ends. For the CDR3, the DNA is TGCGCCAGCAGCTTCCAGGGAAAGACAGATACGCAGTATTTT. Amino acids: CASSFQGKTDTQYF. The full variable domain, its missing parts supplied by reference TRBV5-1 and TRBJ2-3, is KAGVTQTPRYLIKTRGQQVTLSCSPISGHRSVSWYQQTPGQGLQFLFEYFSETQRNKGNFPGRFSGRQFSNSRSEMNVSTLELGDSALYLCASSFQGKTDTQYFGPGTRLTVL.

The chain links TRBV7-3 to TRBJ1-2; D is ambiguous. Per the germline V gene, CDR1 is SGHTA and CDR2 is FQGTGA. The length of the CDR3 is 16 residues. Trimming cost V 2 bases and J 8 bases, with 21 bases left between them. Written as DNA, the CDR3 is TGTGCCAGCAGCTTATCACCAGGATCAACAGAGAGAGGCTACACCTTC. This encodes CASSLSPGSTERGYTF.

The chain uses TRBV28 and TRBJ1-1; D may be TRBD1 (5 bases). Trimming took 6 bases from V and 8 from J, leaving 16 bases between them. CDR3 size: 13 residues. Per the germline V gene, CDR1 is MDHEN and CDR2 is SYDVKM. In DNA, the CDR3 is TGTGCCAGCAGGGTCTCGGGACTGTGGGAAGCTTTCTTT. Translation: CASRVSGLWEAFF. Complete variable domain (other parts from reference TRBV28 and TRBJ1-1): DVKVTQSSRYLVKRTGEKVFLECVQDMDHENMFWYRQDPGLGLRLIYFSYDVKMKEKGDIPEGYSVSREKKERFSLILESASTNQTSMYLCASRVSGLWEAFFGQGTRLTVV.

In DNA, the CDR3 is TGCGCCAGCAGCTTGCTCGGACTAGCGGAGACCCAGTACTTC. It yields the protein CASSLLGLAETQYF. V usage is TRBV5-1 and J usage is TRBJ2-5, with 9 nucleotides matching TRBD2. J gave up 5 bases and V 1 base, and 3 bases lay outside the gene matches. Germline assignment: CDR1 SGHRS and CDR2 YFSETQ. The length of the CDR3 is 14 residues.

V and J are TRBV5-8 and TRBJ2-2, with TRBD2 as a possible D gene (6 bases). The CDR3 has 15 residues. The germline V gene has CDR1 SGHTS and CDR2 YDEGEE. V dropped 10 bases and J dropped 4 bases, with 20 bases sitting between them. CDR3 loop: CAALAGLGITGELFF. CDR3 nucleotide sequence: TGTGCCGCTCTGGCGGGATTGGGAATCACCGGGGAGCTGTTTTTT.

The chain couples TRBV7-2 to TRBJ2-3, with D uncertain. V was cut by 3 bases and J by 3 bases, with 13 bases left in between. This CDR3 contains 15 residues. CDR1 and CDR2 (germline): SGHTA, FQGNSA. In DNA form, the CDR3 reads TGTGCCAGCAGCTTCCTCGGTATATCGACAGATACGCAGTATTTT. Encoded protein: CASSFLGISTDTQYF.

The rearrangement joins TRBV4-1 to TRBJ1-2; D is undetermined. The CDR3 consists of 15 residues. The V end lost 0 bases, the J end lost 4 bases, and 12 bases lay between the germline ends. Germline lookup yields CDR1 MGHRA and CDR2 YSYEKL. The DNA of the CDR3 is TGCGCCAGCAGCCAAGATTATGAGGGCACCTATGGCTACACCTTC. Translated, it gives CASSQDYEGTYGYTF.

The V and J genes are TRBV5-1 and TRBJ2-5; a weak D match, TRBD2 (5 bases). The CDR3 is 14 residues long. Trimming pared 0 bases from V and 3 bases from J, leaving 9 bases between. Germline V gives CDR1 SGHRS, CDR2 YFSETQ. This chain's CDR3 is CASSLAGREETQYF. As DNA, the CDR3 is TGCGCCAGCAGCTTGGCCGGGCGGGAAGAGACCCAGTACTTC. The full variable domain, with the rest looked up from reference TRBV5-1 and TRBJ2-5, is KAGVTQTPRYLIKTRGQQVTLSCSPISGHRSVSWYQQTPGQGLQFLFEYFSETQRNKGNFPGRFSGRQFSNSRSEMNVSTLELGDSALYLCASSLAGREETQYFGPGTRLLVL.

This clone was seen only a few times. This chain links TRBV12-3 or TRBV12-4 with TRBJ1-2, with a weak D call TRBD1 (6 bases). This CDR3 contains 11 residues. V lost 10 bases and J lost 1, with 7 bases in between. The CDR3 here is CATDSNYGYTF. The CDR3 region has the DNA TGTGCCACGGACAGTAACTATGGCTACACCTTC.

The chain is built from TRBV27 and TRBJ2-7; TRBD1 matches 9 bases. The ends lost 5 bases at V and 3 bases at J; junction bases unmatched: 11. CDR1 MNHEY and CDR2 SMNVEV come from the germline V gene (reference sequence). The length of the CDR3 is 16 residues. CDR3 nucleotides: TGTGCCAGCAGTACCTGGCCCACAGGGGGCAGCTACGAGCAGTACTTC. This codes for CASSTWPTGGSYEQYF.

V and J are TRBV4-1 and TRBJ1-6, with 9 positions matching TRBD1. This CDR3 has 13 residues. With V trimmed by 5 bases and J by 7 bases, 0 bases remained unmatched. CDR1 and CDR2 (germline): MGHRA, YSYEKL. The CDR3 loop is CASSGTGNSPLHF. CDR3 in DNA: TGCGCCAGCAGCGGGACAGGGAATTCACCCCTCCACTTT.

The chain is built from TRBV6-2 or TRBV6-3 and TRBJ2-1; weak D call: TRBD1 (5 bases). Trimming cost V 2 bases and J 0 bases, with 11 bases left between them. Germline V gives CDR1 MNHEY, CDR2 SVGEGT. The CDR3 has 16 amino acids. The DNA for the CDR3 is TGTGCCAGCAGTTACGCAGGGTCTAGCTCCTACAATGAGCAGTTCTTC. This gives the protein CASSYAGSSSYNEQFF.

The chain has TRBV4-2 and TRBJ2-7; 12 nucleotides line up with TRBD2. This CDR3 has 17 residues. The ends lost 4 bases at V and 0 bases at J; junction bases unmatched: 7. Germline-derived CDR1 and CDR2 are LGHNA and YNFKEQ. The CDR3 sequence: CASSPGLAGLSSYEQYF. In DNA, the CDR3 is TGTGCCAGCAGCCCGGGACTAGCGGGTCTGAGCTCCTACGAGCAGTACTTC.

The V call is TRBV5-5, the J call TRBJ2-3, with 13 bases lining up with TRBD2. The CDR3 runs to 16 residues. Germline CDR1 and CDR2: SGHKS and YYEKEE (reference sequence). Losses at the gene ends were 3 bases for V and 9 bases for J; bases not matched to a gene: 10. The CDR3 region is CASSWGTSGAGGTQYF. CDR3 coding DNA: TGTGCCAGCAGCTGGGGGACTAGCGGGGCCGGGGGCACGCAGTATTTT.

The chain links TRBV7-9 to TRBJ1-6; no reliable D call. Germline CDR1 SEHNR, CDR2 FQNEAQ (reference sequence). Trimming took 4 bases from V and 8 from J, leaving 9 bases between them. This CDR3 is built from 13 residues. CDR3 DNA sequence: TGTGCCAGCAGCTCAGACTGGGATTCACCCCTCCACTTT. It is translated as CASSSDWDSPLHF.

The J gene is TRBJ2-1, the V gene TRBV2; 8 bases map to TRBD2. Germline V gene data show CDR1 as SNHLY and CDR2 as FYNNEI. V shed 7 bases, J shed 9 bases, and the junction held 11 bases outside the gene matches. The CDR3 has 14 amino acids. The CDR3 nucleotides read TGTGCCAGCACCCTGGATAGCGGGGCGGGTGAGCAGTTCTTC. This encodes CASTLDSGAGEQFF.

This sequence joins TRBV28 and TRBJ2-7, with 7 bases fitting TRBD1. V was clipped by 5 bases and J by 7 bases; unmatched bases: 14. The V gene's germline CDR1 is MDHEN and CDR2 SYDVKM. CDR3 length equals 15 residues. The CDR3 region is CASSVDRVAFGEQYF. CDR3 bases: TGTGCCAGCAGTGTAGACAGGGTGGCCTTTGGTGAGCAGTACTTC.

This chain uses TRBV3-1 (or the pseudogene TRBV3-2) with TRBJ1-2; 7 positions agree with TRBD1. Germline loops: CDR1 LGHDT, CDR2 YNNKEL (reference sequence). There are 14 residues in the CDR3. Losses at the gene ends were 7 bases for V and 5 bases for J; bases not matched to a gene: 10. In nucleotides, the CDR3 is TGTGCCAGCACCCCCCGGGAGACAGGGTATGGCTACACCTTC. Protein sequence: CASTPRETGYGYTF.

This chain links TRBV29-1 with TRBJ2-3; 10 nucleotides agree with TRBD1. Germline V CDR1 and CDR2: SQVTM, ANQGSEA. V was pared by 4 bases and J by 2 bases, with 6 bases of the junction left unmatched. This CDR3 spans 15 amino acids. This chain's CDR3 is CSVVGTGVPTDTQYF. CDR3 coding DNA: TGCAGCGTTGTTGGGACAGGGGTACCCACAGATACGCAGTATTTT.